This record looks at one TCR beta chain sequence and its context. Its cognate antigen is unknown. This record comes from a study of T cells in localized non-small cell lung cancer. TCRdb keeps only in-frame clones here, not all; method: immunoSEQ multiplex PCR. The table includes more than 30,000 clones, approximately 86% detected once. Points from the study as a whole: In adjacent lung, a median roughly 53 of the top 100 tumor clones were found. Exceeding tumor, uninvolved adjacent lung had the highest T cell clonality.

V shed 10 bases, J shed 8 bases, and the junction held 14 bases outside the gene matches. The CDR3 length is 14 residues. Germline V gene sequence: CDR1 SGHTA, CDR2 FQGNSA. The chain uses TRBV7-2 and TRBJ1-2, with 9 positions matching TRBD1. Sequences were derived from peripheral blood mononuclear cells, sampled before any cancer treatment. This clonotype originated in a woman between 40 and 69 years old with stage III lung adenocarcinoma. In nucleotides, the CDR3 is TGTGCCATCAACTCCCGGGACAGGGATTGGGGCTACACCTTC. Protein: CAINSRDRDWGYTF.